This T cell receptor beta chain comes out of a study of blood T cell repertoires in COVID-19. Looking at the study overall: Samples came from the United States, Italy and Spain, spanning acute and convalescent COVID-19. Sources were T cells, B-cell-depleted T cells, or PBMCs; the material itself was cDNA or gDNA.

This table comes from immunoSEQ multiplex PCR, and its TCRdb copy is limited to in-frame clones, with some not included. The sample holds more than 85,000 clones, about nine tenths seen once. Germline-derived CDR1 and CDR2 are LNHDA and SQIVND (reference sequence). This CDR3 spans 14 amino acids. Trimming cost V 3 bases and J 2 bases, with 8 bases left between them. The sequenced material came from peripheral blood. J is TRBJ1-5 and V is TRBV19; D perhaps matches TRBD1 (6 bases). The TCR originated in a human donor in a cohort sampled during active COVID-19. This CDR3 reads CASSIRGRNQPQHF. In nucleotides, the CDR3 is TGTGCCAGTAGTATCAGGGGACGCAATCAGCCCCAGCATTTT.